The 9 T cell receptor beta chains reported below all come from one sample, sequenced in a study of T cell responses to AZD1222 COVID-19 vaccine. TCRdb's copy holds only in-frame clones and misses some; the assay was immunoSEQ multiplex PCR. The table shows around 100,000 clones, with 65% to 85% occurring only once. The input for sequencing was peripheral blood, taken on day 0 of AZD1222 vaccination. These receptors were taken from an adult in good health.

The rearrangement links TRBV10-3 to TRBJ1-2; D is perhaps TRBD1 (5 bases). The V gene's germline CDR1 is ENHRY and CDR2 SYGVKD. The CDR3 has 14 residues. V was clipped by 8 bases and J by 2 bases, with 15 bases between them. The CDR3 loop reads CAIRGGDGNYGYTF. CDR3 coding DNA: TGTGCCATCCGTGGAGGGGACGGCAACTATGGCTACACCTTC.

The chain carries TRBV2 and TRBJ1-2; D might be TRBD1 (5 bases). V was shortened by 5 bases and J by 7 bases, with 8 bases between the two germline ends. This CDR3 is 11 amino acids long. CDR1 and CDR2 (germline): SNHLY, FYNNEI. This CDR3 is CASSPGLGYTF. CDR3 nucleotide sequence: TGTGCCAGCAGTCCAGGGCTTGGCTACACCTTC. The full variable domain, with the rest looked up from reference TRBV2 and TRBJ1-2, is EPEVTQTPSHQVTQMGQEVILRCVPISNHLYFYWYRQILGQKVEFLVSFYNNEISEKSEIFDDQFSVERPDGSNFTLKIRSTKLEDSAMYFCASSPGLGYTFGSGTRLTVV.

The chain links TRBV10-1 to TRBJ2-7; 10 nucleotides match TRBD2. CDR1 is WNHNN, CDR2 SYGVQD, per germline (reference sequence). The CDR3 is 16 amino acids. V was pared by 2 bases and J by 0 bases, with 4 bases of the junction left unmatched. In DNA form, the CDR3 reads TGCGCCAGCAGTGAGAGTAGCGGGGGGAGCTCCTACGAGCAGTACTTC. This gives the protein CASSESSGGSSYEQYF.

V gene TRBV16 combines with J gene TRBJ1-5; TRBD1 matches at 11 bases. The V gene end was trimmed by 2 bases and the J gene end by 4 bases; junction bases not matched to a gene: 1. The germline CDR1 and CDR2 sequences are KGHSY and FQNENV. The CDR3 sequence is 15 residues long. Here the CDR3 DNA reads TGTGCCAGCAGCCAAGGGACAGGGGGTAATCAGCCCCAGCATTTT. It is translated as CASSQGTGGNQPQHF.

J is TRBJ2-3 and V is TRBV3-1 (or the pseudogene TRBV3-2); D is unresolved. The CDR3 length is 14 residues. Trimming removed 8 bases from V and 3 bases from J, with 15 bases in between. In germline, CDR1 is LGHDT, CDR2 YNNKEL (reference sequence). The CDR3 sequence is CASESLWSTDTQYF. CDR3 coding DNA: TGTGCCAGCGAGTCCCTTTGGTCAACAGATACGCAGTATTTT.

J is TRBJ2-2 and V is TRBV5-1; a possible D gene is TRBD1 (6 bases). CDR3 length: 15 amino acids. With 4 bases removed from V and 3 bases from J, the gap between germline ends came to 13 bases. Per germline, CDR1 SGHRS and CDR2 YFSETQ. The CDR3 reads CASSTQGQDTGELFF. CDR3 nucleotide sequence: TGCGCCAGCAGCACACAGGGTCAGGACACCGGGGAGCTGTTTTTT.

The chain is built from TRBV7-8 and TRBJ2-4; D might be TRBD1 (5 bases). CDR1 and CDR2 (germline): SGHVS, FQNEAQ. The CDR3 is made up of 16 amino acids. The V end lost 5 bases, the J end lost 2 bases, and 16 bases lay between the germline ends. CDR3 in amino acids: CASSPFVQVTKNIQYF. DNA of the CDR3: TGTGCCAGCAGCCCTTTCGTACAGGTGACCAAAAACATTCAGTACTTC.

V and J are TRBV10-3 and TRBJ2-7; D tentatively reads TRBD1 or TRBD2 (5 bases each). The V gene lost 6 bases and the J gene lost 3 bases, with 9 bases spanning the gap. Germline V lookup: CDR1 ENHRY, CDR2 SYGVKD. CDR3 length: 12 residues. CDR3 bases: TGTGCCATCAGGGGACCTGTCTACGAGCAGTACTTC. Protein sequence: CAIRGPVYEQYF.

V usage is TRBV10-2 and J usage is TRBJ1-4; D is uncertain. CDR1 WSHSY and CDR2 SAAADI come from the germline V gene. The V gene lost 2 bases and the J gene lost 8 bases, with 12 bases spanning the gap. This CDR3 has 14 residues. The DNA for the CDR3 is TGCGCCAGCAGTGAGAATGCGGTCCGAGAAAAACTGTTTTTT. The encoded protein is CASSENAVREKLFF.